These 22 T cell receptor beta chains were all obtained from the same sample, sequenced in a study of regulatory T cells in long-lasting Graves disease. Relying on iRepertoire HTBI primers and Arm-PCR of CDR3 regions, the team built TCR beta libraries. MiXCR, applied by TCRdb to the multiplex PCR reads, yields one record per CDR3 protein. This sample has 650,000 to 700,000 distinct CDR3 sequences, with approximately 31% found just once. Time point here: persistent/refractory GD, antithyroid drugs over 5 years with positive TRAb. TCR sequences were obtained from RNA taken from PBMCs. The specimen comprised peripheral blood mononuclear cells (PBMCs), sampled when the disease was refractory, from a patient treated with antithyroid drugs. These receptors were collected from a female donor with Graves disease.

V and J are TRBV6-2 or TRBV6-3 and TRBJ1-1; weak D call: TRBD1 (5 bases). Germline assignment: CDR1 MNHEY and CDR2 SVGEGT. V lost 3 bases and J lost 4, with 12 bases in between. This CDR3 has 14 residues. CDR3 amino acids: CASSYPGPGTEAFF. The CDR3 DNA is TGTGCCAGCAGTTATCCGGGGCCGGGCACTGAAGCTTTCTTT.

CDR3 residues: CASSASIRDSHYEQYF. The CDR3 bases are TGTGCCAGCAGCGCATCCATCCGGGACAGCCACTACGAGCAGTACTTC. V and J are TRBV9 and TRBJ2-7; 7 bases line up with TRBD1. V shed 3 bases, J shed 3 bases, and the junction held 12 bases outside the gene matches. Per the germline V gene, CDR1 is SGDLS and CDR2 is YYNGEE. The CDR3 spans 16 residues.

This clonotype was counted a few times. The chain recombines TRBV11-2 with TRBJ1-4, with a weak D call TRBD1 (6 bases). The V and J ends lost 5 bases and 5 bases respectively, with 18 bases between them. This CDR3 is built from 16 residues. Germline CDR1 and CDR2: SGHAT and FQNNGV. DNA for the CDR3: TGTGCCAGCAGCCCCCCCCTAGGAGGGGGGAATGAAAAACTGTTTTTT. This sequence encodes CASSPPLGGGNEKLFF.

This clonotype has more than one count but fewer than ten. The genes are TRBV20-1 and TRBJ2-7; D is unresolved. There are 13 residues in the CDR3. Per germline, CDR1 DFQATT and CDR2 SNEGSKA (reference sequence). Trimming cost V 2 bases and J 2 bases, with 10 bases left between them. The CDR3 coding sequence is TGCAGTGCTAGACTAAGGCCCACCTACGAGCAGTACTTC. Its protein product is CSARLRPTYEQYF.

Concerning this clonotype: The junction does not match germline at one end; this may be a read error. This chain's CDR3 is CASRGGTTSYEQYF. The CDR3 region has the DNA TGCGCCAGCAGAGGCGGGACCACCTCCTACGAGCAGTACTTC. This chain uses TRBV6-1 with TRBJ2-7, with TRBD2 as a possible D gene (6 bases). The CDR3 sequence is 14 residues long. From germline, CDR1 is MNHNS and CDR2 SASEGT.

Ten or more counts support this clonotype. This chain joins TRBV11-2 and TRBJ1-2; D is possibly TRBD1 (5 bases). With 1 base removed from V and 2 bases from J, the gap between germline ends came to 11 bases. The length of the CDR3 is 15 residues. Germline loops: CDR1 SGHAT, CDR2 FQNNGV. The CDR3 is CASSLAGQGNYGYTF. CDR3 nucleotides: TGTGCCAGCAGCTTAGCCGGGCAGGGAAACTATGGCTACACCTTC. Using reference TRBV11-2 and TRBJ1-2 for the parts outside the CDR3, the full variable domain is EAGVAQSPRYKIIEKRQSVAFWCNPISGHATLYWYQQILGQGPKLLIQFQNNGVVDDSQLPKDRFSAERLKGVDSTLKIQPAKLEDSAVYLCASSLAGQGNYGYTFGSGTRLTVV.

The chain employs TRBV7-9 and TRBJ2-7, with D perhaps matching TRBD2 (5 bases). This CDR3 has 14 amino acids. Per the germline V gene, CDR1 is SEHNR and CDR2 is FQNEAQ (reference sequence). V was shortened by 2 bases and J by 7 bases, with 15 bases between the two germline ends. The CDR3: CASSLLASREEQYF. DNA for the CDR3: TGTGCCAGCAGCTTACTTGCCTCTCGGGAAGAGCAGTACTTC.

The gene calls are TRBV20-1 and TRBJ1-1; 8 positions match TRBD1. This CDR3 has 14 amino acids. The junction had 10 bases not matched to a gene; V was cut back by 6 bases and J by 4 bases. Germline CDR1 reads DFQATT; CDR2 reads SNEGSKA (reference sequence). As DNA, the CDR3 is TGCAGTGCCATTATAGGGACAGGTGGCACTGAAGCTTTCTTT. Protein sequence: CSAIIGTGGTEAFF.

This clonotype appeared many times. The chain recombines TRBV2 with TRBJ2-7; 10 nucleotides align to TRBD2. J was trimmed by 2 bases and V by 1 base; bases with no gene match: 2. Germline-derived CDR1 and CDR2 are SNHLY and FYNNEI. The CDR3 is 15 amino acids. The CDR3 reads CASSEVGTSAYEQYF. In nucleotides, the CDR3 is TGTGCCAGCAGTGAAGTCGGGACTAGCGCCTACGAGCAGTACTTC.

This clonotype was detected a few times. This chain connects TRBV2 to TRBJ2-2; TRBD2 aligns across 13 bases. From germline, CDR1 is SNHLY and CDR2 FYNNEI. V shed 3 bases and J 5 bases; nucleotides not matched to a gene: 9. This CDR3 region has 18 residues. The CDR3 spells CASSDFTSGRAGTGELFF. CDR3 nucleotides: TGTGCCAGCAGTGACTTTACTAGCGGGAGGGCCGGTACCGGGGAGCTGTTTTTT. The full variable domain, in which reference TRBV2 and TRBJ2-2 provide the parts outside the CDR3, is EPEVTQTPSHQVTQMGQEVILRCVPISNHLYFYWYRQILGQKVEFLVSFYNNEISEKSEIFDDQFSVERPDGSNFTLKIRSTKLEDSAMYFCASSDFTSGRAGTGELFFGEGSRLTVL.

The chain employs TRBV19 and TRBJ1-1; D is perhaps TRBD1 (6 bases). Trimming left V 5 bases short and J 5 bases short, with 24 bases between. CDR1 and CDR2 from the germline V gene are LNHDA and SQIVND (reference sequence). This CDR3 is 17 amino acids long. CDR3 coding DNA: TGTGCCAGTAGTCCCCCCTTTTATCGTGAGCAGGGGACTGAAGCTTTCTTT. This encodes CASSPPFYREQGTEAFF.

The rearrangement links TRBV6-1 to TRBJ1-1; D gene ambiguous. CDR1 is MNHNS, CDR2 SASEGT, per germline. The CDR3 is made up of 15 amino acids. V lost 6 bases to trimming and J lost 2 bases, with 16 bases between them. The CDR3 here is CASRMSPPINTEAFF. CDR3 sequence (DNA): TGTGCCAGCAGAATGAGTCCCCCGATTAACACTGAAGCTTTCTTT.

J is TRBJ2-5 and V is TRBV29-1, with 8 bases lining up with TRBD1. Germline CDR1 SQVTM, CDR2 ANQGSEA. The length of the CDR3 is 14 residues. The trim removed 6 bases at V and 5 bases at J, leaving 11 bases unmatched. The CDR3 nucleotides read TGCAGCGTCAGGGACAGGAATATCGTTGAGACCCAGTACTTC. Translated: CSVRDRNIVETQYF.

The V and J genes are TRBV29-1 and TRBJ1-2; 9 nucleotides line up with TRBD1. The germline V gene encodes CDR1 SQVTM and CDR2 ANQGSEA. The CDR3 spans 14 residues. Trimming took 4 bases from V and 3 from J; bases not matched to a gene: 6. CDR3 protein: CSVGYRGRDYGYTF. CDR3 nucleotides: TGCAGCGTTGGGTACAGGGGGCGCGACTATGGCTACACCTTC.

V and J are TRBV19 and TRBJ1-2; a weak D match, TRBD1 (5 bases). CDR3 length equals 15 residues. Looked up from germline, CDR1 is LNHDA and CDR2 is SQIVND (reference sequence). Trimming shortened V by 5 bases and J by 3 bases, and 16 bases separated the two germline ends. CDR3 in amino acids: CASSGGTRGDYGYTF. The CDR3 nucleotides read TGTGCCAGTAGTGGGGGGACCAGAGGAGACTATGGCTACACCTTC.

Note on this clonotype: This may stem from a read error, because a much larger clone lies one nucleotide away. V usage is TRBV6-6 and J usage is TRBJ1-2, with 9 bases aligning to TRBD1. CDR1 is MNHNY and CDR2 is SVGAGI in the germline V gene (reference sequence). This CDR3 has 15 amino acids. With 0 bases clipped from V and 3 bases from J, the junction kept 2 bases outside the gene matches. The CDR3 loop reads CASSYSTGGYYGYTF. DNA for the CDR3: TGTGCCAGCAGTTACTCGACAGGGGGGTACTATGGCTACACCTTC.

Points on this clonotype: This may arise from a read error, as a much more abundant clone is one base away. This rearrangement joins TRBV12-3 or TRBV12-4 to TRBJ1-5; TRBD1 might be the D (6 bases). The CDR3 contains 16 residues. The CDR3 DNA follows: TGTGCCGGCAGTTACGACCGGGGGGCGGGAGGGCAGCCCCAGCATTTT. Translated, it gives CAGSYDRGAGGQPQHF.

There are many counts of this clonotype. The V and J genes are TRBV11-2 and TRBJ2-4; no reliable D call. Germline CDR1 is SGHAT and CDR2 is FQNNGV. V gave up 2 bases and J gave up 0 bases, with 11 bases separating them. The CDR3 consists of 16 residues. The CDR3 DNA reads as TGTGCCAGCAGCTTACAGGCCCGGCTAGCCAAAAACATTCAGTACTTC. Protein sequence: CASSLQARLAKNIQYF.

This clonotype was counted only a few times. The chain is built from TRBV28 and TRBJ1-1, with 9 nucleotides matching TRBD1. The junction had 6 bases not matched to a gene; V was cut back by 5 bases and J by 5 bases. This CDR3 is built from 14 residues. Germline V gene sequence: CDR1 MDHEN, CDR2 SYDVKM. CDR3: CASSPTGGWTEAFF. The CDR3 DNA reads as TGTGCCAGCAGTCCTACAGGGGGCTGGACTGAAGCTTTCTTT.

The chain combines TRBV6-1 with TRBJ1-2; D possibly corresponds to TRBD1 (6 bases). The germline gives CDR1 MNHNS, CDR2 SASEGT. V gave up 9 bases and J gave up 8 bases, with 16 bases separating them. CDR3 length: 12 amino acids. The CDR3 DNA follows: TGTGCCAGTGGGAGGGGGGGATTAGGCTACACCTTC. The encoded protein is CASGRGGLGYTF.

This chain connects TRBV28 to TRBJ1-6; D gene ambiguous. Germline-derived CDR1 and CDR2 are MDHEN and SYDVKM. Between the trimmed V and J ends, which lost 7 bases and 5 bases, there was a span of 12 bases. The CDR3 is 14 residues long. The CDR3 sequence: CASTSGMNNSPLHF. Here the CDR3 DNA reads TGTGCCAGCACTTCCGGGATGAATAATTCACCCCTCCACTTT.

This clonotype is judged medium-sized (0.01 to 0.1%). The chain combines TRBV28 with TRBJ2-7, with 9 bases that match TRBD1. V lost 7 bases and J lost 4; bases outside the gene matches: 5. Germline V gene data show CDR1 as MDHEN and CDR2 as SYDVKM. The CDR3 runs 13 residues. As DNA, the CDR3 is TGTGCCAGCAAAGGGACAGGGCGTTACGAGCAGTACTTC. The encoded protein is CASKGTGRYEQYF.